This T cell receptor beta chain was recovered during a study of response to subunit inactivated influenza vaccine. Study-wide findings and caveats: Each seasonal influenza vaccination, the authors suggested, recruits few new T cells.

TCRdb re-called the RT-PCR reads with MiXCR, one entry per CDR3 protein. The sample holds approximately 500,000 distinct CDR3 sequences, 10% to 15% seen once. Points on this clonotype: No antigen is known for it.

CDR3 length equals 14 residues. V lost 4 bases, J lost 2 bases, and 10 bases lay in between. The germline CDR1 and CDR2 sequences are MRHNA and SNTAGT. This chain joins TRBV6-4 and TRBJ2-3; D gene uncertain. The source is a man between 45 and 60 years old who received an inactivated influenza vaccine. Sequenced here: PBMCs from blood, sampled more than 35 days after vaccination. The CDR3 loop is CASSVEGYTDTQYF. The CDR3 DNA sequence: TGTGCCAGCAGTGTTGAAGGATACACAGATACGCAGTATTTT.